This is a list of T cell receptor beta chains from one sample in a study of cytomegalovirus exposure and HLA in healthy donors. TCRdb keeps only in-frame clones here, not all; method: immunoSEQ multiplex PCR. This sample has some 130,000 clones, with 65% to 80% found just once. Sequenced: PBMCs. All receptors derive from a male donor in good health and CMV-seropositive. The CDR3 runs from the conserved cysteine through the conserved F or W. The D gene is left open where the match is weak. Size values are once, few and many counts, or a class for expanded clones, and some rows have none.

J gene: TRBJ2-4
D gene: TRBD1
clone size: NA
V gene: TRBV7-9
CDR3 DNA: TGTGCCAGCAGCTCAAATGGTGGGGACAGTCAGTACTTC
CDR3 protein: CASSSNGGDSQYF

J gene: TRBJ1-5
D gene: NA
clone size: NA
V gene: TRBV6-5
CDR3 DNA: TGTGCCAGCAGTGAGAAAATGGAGGAGCCCCAGCATTTT
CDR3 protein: CASSEKMEEPQHF

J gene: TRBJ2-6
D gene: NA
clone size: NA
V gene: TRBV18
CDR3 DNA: TGTGCCAGCTCCCCGGCCCAGTTGGGGGCCAACGGCCTGACTTTC
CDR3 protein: CASSPAQLGANGLTF

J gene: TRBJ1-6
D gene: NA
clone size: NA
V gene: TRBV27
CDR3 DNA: TGTGCCAGCAGTTTATCGACAGAGCTTCGCCTCCACTTT
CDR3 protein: CASSLSTELRLHF

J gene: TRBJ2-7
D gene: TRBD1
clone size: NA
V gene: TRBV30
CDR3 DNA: TGTGCCGGGACAGTCTCCTACGAGCAGTACTTC
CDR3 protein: CAGTVSYEQYF

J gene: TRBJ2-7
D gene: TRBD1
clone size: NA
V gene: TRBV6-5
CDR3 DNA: TGTGCCAGCAGTGGGACGACAGGGACCGACGAGCAGTACTTC
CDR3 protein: CASSGTTGTDEQYF

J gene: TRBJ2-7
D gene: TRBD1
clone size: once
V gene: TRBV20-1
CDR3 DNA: TGCAGTGCTGACAGGGATAACGAGCAGTACTTC
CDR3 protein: CSADRDNEQYF

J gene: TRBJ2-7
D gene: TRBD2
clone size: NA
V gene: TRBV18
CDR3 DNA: TGTGCCAGCTCACCCCGGACTAGGGAGCAGTACTTC
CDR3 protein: CASSPRTREQYF

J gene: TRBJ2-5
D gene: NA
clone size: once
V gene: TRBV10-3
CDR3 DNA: TGTGCCATCAGTGAGTCTAAGCAAAGAGGAGGGATCGGAGAGACCCAGTACTTC
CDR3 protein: CAISESKQRGGIGETQYF

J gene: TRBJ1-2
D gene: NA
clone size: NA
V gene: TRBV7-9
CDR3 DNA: TGTTCCAGCAGCTTAGGGGCAGGGAAATATGGCTACACCTTC
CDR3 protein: CSSSLGAGKYGYTF

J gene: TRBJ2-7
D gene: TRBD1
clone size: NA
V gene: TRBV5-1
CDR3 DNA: TGCGCCAGCAGCCTCGGGACAGGGATTTCCTACGAGCAGTACTTC
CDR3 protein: CASSLGTGISYEQYF

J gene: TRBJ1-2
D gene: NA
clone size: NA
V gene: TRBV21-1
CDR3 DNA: TGTGCCAGCATCCCACGGACGACAGGGATCAGTCGCTACACCTTC
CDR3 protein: CASIPRTTGISRYTF

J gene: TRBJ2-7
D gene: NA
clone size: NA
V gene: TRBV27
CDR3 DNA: TGTGCCAGCAGACCCGGGACATCGGGCATGAAGAACTACGAGCAGTACTTC
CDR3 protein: CASRPGTSGMKNYEQYF

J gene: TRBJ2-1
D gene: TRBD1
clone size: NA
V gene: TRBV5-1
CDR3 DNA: TGCGCCGGCAGCGGACAGGGGGCGTTTGAGCAGTTCTTC
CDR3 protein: CAGSGQGAFEQFF

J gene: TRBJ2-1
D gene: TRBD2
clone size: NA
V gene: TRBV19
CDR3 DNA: TGTGCCACCAGAAGCGGGGAGGGGTACAATGAGCAGTTCTTC
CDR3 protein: CATRSGEGYNEQFF

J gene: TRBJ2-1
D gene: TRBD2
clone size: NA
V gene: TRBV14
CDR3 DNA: TGTGCCAGCAGCCAAGTGGCGGGGGGGCCGAATGAGCAGTTCTTC
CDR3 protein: CASSQVAGGPNEQFF

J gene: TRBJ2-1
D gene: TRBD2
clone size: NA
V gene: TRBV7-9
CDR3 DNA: TGTGCCAGCAGCCCGCTGGGGAAAAGCGGGGGTTACAATGAGCAGTTCTTC
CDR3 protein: CASSPLGKSGGYNEQFF

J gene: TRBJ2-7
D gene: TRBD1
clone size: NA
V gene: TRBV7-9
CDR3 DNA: TGTGCCAGCAGCTCCCGACAGGGCGGGTACGAGCAGTACTTC
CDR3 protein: CASSSRQGGYEQYF

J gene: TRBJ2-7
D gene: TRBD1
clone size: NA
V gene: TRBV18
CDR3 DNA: TGTGCCAGCTCAACCCGGGACAGGGTGGTCGAGCAGTACTTC
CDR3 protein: CASSTRDRVVEQYF

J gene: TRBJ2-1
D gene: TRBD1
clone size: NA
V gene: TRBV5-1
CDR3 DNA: TGCGCCAGCAGCACGAGACAGGGTGCCTACAATGAGCAGTTCTTC
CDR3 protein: CASSTRQGAYNEQFF

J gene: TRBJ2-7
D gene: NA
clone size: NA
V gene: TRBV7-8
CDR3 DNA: TGTGCCAGCAGCTTAGCCCAGACAGCCTACGAGCAGTACTTC
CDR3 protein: CASSLAQTAYEQYF

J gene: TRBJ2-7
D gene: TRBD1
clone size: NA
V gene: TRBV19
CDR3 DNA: TGTGCCAGTAAAGAGGCGGCAGGGGGCTTTTTCTACGAGCAGTACTTC
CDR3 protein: CASKEAAGGFFYEQYF

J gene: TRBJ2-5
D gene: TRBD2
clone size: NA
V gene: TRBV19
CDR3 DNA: TGTGCCAGTAGTAGTCTAGCGGGAGACGAGACCCAGTACTTC
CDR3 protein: CASSSLAGDETQYF

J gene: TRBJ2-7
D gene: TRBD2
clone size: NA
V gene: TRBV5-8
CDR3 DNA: TGTGCCAGCAGCTTGGTGGGAGGGCAGGACCGGCAGTACTTC
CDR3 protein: CASSLVGGQDRQYF

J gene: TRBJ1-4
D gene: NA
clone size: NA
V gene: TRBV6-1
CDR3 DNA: TGTGCCAGCATTAGGGGGTATAATGAAAAACTGTTTTTT
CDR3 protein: CASIRGYNEKLFF

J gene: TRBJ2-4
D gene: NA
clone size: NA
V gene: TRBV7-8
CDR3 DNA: TGTGCCAGCAGCACGTGGACAGAAAACATTCAGTACTTC
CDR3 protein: CASSTWTENIQYF

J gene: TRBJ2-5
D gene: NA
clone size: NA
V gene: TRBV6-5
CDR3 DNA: TGTGCCAGCAGTTACCGGCAAGAGACCCAGTACTTC
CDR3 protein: CASSYRQETQYF

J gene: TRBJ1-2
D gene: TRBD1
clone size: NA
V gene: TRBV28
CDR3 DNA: TGTGCCAGTTGTAGTCCGGGACAGGGGTTCTATGGCTACACCTTC
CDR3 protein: CASCSPGQGFYGYTF

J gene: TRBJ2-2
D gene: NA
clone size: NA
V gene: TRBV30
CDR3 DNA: TGTGCCTGGGTTTCAAACCCTCGCGGCACCGGGGAGCTGTTTTTT
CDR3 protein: CAWVSNPRGTGELFF

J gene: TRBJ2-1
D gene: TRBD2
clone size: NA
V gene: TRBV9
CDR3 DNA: TGTGCCAGCAGCATCGGACTAGCGGGAGGCGATGAGCAGTTCTTC
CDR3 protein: CASSIGLAGGDEQFF

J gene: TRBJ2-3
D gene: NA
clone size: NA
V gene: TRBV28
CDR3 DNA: TGTGCCAGCAGTTTAAGCCCGCAAGGAGCAGATACGCAGTATTTT
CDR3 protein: CASSLSPQGADTQYF

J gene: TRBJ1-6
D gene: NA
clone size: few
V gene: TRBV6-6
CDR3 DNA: TGTGCCAGCAGTCAGCTCGGGGTCAATAATTCACCCCTCCACTTT
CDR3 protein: CASSQLGVNNSPLHF

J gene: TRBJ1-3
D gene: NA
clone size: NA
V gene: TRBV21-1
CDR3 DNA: TGTGCCAGCAGCCTCAAGGGGGGGAAAATGGGAAACACCATATATTTT
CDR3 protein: CASSLKGGKMGNTIYF

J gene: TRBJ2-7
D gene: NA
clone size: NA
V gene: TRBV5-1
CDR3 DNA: TGCGCCAGCAGCTTGGGAGCCGGTTACGAGCAGTACTTC
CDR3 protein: CASSLGAGYEQYF